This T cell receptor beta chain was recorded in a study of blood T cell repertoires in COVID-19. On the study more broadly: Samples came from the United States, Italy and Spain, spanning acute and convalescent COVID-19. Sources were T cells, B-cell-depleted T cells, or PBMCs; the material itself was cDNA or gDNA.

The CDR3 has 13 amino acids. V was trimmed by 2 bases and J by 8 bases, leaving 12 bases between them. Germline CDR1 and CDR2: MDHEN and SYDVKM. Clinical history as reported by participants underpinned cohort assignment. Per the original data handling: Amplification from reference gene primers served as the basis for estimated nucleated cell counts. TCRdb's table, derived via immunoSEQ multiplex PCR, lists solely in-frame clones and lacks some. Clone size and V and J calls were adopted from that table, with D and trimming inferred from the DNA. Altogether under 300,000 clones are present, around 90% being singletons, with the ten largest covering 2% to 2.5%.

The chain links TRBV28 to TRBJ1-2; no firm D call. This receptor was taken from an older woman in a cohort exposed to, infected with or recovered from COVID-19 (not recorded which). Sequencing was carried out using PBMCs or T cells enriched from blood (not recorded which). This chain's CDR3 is CASSLAVQRGYTF. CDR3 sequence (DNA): TGTGCCAGCAGTTTAGCGGTCCAGCGGGGCTACACCTTC.